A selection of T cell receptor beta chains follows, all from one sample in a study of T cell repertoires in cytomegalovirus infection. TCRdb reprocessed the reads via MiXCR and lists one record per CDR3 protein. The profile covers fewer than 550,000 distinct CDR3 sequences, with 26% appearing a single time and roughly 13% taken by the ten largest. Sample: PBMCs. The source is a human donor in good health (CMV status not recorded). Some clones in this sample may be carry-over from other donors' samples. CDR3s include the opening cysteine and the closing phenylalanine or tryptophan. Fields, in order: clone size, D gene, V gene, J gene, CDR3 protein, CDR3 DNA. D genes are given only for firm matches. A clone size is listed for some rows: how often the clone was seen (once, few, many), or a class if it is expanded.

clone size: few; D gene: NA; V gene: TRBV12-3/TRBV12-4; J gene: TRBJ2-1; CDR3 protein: CASNVGGAPPEQFF; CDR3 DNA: TGTGCCAGCAACGTAGGAGGGGCCCCGCCTGAGCAGTTCTTC
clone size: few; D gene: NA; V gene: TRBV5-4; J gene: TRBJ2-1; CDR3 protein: CASSLQGDNEQFF; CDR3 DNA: TGTGCCAGCAGCCTTCAAGGGGACAATGAGCAGTTCTTC
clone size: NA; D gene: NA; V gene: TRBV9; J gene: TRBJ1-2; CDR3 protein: CASSVDRNYGYTF; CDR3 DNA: TGTGCCAGCAGCGTAGACAGAAACTATGGCTACACCTTC
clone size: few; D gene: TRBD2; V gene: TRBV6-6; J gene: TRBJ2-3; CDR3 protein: CASKGNGGIDTQYF; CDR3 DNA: TGTGCCAGCAAGGGAAACGGGGGGATAGATACGCAGTATTTT
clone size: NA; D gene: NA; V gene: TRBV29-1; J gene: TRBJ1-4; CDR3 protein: CSVEGGGSNEKLFF; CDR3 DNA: TGCAGCGTTGAAGGGGGAGGGTCTAATGAAAAACTGTTTTTT
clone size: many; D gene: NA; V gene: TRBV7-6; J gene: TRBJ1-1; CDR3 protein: CASSAQVNTEAFF; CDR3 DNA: TGTGCCAGCAGCGCGCAAGTGAACACTGAAGCTTTCTTT
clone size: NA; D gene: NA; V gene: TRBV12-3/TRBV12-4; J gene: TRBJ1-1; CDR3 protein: CASSWPGGPEAFF; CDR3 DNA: TGTGCCAGCAGTTGGCCGGGGGGGCCTGAAGCTTTCTTT
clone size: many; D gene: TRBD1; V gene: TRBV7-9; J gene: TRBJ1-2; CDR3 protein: CASSTTGAQGGYTF; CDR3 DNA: TGTGCCAGCAGCACGACAGGGGCTCAGGGTGGCTACACCTTC
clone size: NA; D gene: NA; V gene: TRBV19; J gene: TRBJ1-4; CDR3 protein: CASRALPGVREKLFF; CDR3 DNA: TGTGCCAGTAGGGCTTTGCCGGGGGTTAGAGAAAAACTGTTTTTT
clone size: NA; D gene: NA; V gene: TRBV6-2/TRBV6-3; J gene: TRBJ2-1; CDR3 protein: CASSYSPLVNEQFF; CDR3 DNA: TGTGCCAGCAGTTACTCCCCCCTAGTGAATGAGCAGTTCTTC
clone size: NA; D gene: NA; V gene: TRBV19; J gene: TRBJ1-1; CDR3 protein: CASSIGKNTEAFF; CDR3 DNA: TGTGCCAGTAGTATAGGGAAGAACACTGAAGCTTTCTTT
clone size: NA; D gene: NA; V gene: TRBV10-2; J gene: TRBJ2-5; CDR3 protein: CASSVGKETQYF; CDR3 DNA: TGCGCCAGCAGTGTTGGGAAAGAGACCCAGTACTTC
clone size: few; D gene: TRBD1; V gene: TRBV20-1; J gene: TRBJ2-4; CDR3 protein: CSAAPDRGLKNIQYF; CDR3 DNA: TGCAGTGCTGCACCGGACAGGGGGCTCAAAAACATTCAGTACTTC
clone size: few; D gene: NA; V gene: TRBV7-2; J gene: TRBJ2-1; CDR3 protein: CASSLVVSVRGSYNEQFF; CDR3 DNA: TGTGCCAGCAGCTTAGTAGTCAGTGTGCGGGGCTCCTACAATGAGCAGTTCTTC
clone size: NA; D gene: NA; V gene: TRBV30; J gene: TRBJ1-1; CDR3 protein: CAWTLLTEAFF; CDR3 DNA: TGTGCCTGGACCCTCCTGACTGAAGCTTTCTTT
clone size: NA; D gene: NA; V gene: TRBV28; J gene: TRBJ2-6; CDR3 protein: CASRSIKGSGANVLTF; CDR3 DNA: TGTGCCAGCAGGAGTATCAAGGGCTCTGGGGCCAACGTCCTGACTTTC
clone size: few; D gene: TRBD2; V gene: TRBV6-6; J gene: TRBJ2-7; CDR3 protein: CASSLLASGSYEQYF; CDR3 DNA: TGTGCCAGCAGCCTTCTCGCTAGCGGGAGCTACGAGCAGTACTTC
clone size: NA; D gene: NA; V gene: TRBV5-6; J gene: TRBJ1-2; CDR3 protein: CASNMDGTNYGYTF; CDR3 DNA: TGTGCCAGCAATATGGACGGGACTAACTATGGCTACACCTTC
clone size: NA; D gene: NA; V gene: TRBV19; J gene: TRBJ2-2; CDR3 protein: CASSIVRHFTNTGELFF; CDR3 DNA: TGTGCCAGTAGTATAGTCAGACATTTTACGAACACCGGGGAGCTGTTTTTT
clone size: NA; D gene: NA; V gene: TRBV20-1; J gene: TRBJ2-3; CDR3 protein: CSARAGVPADTQYF; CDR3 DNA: TGCAGTGCTAGAGCGGGAGTGCCCGCGGATACGCAGTATTTT
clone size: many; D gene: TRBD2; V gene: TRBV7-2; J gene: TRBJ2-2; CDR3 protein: CASSWGGTSVPGELFF; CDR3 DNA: TGTGCCAGCAGCTGGGGCGGGACTAGCGTCCCCGGGGAGCTGTTTTTT
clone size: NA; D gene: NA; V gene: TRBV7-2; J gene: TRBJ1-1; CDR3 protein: CASRRVGVNTEAFF; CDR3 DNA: TGTGCCAGCAGACGAGTAGGGGTGAACACTGAAGCTTTCTTT
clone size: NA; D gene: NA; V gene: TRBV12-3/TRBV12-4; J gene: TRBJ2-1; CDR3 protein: CASSFVVTGKNEQFF; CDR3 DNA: TGTGCCAGCAGTTTTGTAGTAACAGGGAAAAATGAGCAGTTCTTC
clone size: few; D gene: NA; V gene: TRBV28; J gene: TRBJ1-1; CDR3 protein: CASSWTWGNVEAFF; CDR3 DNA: TGTGCCAGCAGTTGGACTTGGGGTAACGTTGAAGCTTTCTTT
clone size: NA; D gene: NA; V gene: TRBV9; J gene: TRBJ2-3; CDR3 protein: CASSVASRTDTQYF; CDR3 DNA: TGTGCCAGCAGCGTAGCATCTCGCACAGATACGCAGTATTTT
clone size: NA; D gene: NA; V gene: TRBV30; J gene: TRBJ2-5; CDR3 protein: CAWGDLGYF; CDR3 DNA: TGTGCCTGGGGGGATCTGGGGTACTTC
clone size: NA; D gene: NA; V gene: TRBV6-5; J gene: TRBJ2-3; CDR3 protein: CASSYKGVSTDTQYF; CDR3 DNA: TGTGCCAGCAGTTACAAGGGGGTTAGCACAGATACGCAGTATTTT
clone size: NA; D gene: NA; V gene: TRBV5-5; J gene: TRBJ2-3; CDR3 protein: CASSLSDPGDTQYF; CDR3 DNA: TGTGCCAGCAGCTTGTCTGACCCGGGGGATACGCAGTATTTT
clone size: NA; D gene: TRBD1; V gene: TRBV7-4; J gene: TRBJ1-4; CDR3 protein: CASSYPTGTENEKLFF; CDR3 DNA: TGTGCCAGCAGTTATCCTACCGGGACAGAAAATGAAAAACTGTTTTTT
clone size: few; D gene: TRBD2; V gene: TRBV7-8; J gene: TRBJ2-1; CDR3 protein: CASLRTGLAGDNEQFF; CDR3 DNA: TGTGCCAGCCTTCGGACAGGACTAGCGGGCGACAATGAGCAGTTCTTC
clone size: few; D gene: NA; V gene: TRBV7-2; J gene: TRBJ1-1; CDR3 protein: CASSHSGVNTEAFF; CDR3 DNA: TGTGCCAGCAGTCACAGTGGGGTGAACACTGAAGCTTTCTTT
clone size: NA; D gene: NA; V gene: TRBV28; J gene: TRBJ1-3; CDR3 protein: CASSSEAQGRGNTIYF; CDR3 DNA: TGTGCCAGCAGTTCCGAAGCACAGGGTAGAGGAAACACCATATATTTT
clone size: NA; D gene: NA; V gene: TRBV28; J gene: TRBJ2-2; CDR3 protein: CASGSFTGELFF; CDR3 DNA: TGTGCCAGCGGCTCATTCACCGGGGAGCTGTTTTTT
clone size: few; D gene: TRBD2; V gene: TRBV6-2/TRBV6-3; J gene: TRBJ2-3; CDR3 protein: CASSYSGLAGGNTDTQYF; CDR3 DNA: TGTGCCAGCAGTTACTCCGGACTAGCGGGGGGAAACACAGATACGCAGTATTTT
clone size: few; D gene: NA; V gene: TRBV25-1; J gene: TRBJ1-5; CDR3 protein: CASSEWETGGQPQHF; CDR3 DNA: TGTGCCAGCAGTGAATGGGAGACAGGAGGTCAGCCCCAGCATTTT
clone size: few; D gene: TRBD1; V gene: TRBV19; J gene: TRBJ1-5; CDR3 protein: CASSSEGWTGNQPQHF; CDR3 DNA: TGTGCCAGTAGTTCAGAGGGGTGGACAGGGAATCAGCCCCAGCATTTT
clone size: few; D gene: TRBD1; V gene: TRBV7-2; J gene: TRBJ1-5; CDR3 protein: CASSSGTGNQPQHF; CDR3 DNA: TGTGCCAGCAGCTCCGGGACAGGGAATCAGCCCCAGCATTTT
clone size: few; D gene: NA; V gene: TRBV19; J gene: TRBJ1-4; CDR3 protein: CASRGNNEKLFF; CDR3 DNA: TGTGCCAGTAGGGGTAACAATGAAAAACTGTTTTTT
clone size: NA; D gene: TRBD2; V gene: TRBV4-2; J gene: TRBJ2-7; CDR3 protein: CASSLTSGPAYEQYF; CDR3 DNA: TGTGCCAGCAGCCTGACTAGCGGGCCGGCCTACGAGCAGTACTTC
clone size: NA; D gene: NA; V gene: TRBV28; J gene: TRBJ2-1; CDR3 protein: CASLGGERYNEQFF; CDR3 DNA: TGTGCCAGCTTAGGAGGGGAGAGGTACAATGAGCAGTTCTTC
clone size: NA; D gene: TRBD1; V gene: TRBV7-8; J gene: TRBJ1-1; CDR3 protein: CASSLGGAGQGIGAFF; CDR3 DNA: TGTGCCAGCAGCTTAGGGGGGGCCGGACAGGGTATTGGAGCTTTCTTT
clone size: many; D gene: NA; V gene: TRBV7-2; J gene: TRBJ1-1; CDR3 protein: CASSLYMNTEAFF; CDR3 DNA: TGTGCCAGCAGCTTGTATATGAACACTGAAGCTTTCTTT
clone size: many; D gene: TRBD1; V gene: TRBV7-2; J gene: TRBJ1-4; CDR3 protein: CASSLQGAGEKLFF; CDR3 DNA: TGTGCCAGCAGTTTACAGGGGGCGGGGGAAAAACTGTTTTTT
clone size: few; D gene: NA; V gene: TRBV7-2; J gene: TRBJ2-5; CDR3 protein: CASSYNYPPGAQYF; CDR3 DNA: TGTGCCAGCAGCTATAATTACCCCCCTGGTGCCCAGTACTTC
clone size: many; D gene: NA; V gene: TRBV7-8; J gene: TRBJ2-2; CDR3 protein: CASSLSFRVAGELFF; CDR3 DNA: TGTGCCAGCAGCTTATCATTTAGGGTGGCCGGGGAGCTGTTTTTT
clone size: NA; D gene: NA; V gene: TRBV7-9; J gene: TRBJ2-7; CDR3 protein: CASSLRTDSYEQYF; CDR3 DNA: TGTGCCAGCAGCTTACGGACGGACTCCTACGAGCAGTACTTC